This TCR beta chain was profiled in a study of blood T cell repertoires in COVID-19. The V and J ends lost 0 bases and 0 bases respectively, with 7 bases between them. This CDR3 has 14 amino acids. The V gene's germline CDR1 is SGDLS and CDR2 YYNGEE. In the authors' methods: Amplification with reference gene primers provided the estimates of nucleated cell counts. Measured with immunoSEQ multiplex PCR; TCRdb has only the in-frame clones, and not every one. The V and J calls and the clone size are those of that table, but D and trimming were determined from the DNA. The sample carries around 110,000 clones, around 86% recorded once.

The chain combines TRBV9 with TRBJ2-7; D not resolved. The source material was peripheral blood. This clonotype originated in a man between 65 and 85 years old with acute or convalescent COVID-19. Here the CDR3 reads CASSVAASSYEQYF. DNA for the CDR3: TGTGCCAGCAGCGTAGCTGCGAGCTCCTACGAGCAGTACTTC.